Listed below are T cell receptor beta chains from one sample, sequenced in a study of blood T cell repertoires in COVID-19. Using immunoSEQ multiplex PCR, the repertoire was profiled, and TCRdb retains in-frame clones only, with some absent. The sample includes 200,000 to 250,000 clones, about 91% seen only once; the top ten take roughly 5%. The material sequenced was peripheral blood. All receptors come from a woman between 40 and 55 years old with acute or convalescent COVID-19. Both conserved end residues are part of each CDR3. The D gene is left open where the match is weak. For some rows the clone size is stated as once, few or many, or as a class when expanded; others skip it.

>NA|NA|TRBJ1-1|TRBV28
CASTQGQMNTEAFF
TGTGCCAGCACTCAGGGGCAGATGAACACTGAAGCTTTCTTT
>TRBD1|NA|TRBJ1-5|TRBV2
CASSSRDRGLFRRGPQHF
TGTGCCAGCAGTTCCCGGGACAGGGGGCTATTCCGTCGGGGGCCCCAGCATTTT
>TRBD1|NA|TRBJ1-5|TRBV6-2/TRBV6-3
CASRYGGQGGNQPQHF
TGTGCCAGCAGGTACGGTGGACAGGGGGGCAATCAGCCCCAGCATTTT
>NA|NA|TRBJ2-1|TRBV19
CASSKQVSSYNEQFF
TGTGCCAGTAGTAAACAGGTGAGCTCCTACAATGAGCAGTTCTTC
>NA|NA|TRBJ1-1|TRBV30
CAWSLRGLASEAFF
TGTGCCTGGAGTTTGAGGGGACTAGCAAGTGAAGCTTTCTTT
>NA|NA|TRBJ1-3|TRBV3-1/TRBV3-2
CASSHWTIPSGNTIYF
TGTGCCAGCAGCCATTGGACAATCCCCTCTGGAAACACCATATATTTT
>TRBD1|NA|TRBJ2-5|TRBV5-8
CASSTGGGSETQYF
TGTGCCAGCAGCACAGGGGGTGGTTCGGAGACCCAGTACTTC
>TRBD1|NA|TRBJ1-1|TRBV5-4
CASSFEGARAFF
TGTGCCAGCAGCTTTGAGGGGGCACGAGCTTTCTTT
>NA|NA|TRBJ1-2|TRBV7-9
CASSSGHIFNYGYTF
TGTGCCAGCAGCTCCGGACATATTTTCAACTATGGCTACACCTTC
>NA|NA|TRBJ2-2|TRBV14
CASSRQETGELFF
TGTGCCAGCAGCCGACAGGAAACCGGGGAGCTGTTTTTT
>NA|NA|TRBJ1-1|TRBV5-1
CASHPGQLNTEAFF
TGCGCCAGCCACCCAGGACAGCTGAACACTGAAGCTTTCTTT
>NA|NA|TRBJ1-3|TRBV30
CAWSVERSGNTIYF
TGTGCCTGGAGTGTAGAGCGTTCGGGAAACACCATATATTTT
>NA|NA|TRBJ2-5|TRBV4-2
CASSQDVGPSETQYF
TGTGCCAGCAGCCAAGATGTGGGGCCCAGCGAGACCCAGTACTTC
>NA|NA|TRBJ1-2|TRBV4-1
CASSQVGSIYGYTF
TGCGCCAGCAGCCAAGTCGGGTCCATCTATGGCTACACCTTC
>TRBD1|NA|TRBJ1-1|TRBV25-1
CASSETTGVTEAFF
TGTGCCAGCAGTGAAACGACAGGGGTCACTGAAGCTTTCTTT
>TRBD1|NA|TRBJ1-6|TRBV4-1
CASSQEPGQGNSPLHF
TGCGCCAGCAGCCAAGAACCGGGACAGGGTAATTCACCCCTCCACTTT
>NA|few|TRBJ1-2|TRBV27
CASSLSIEGRGTRGYTF
TGTGCCAGCAGTTTATCGATAGAAGGGCGGGGGACTCGAGGCTACACCTTC
>NA|NA|TRBJ1-1|TRBV21-1
CASSCHYTAFF
TGTGCCAGCAGCTGCCATTACACGGCTTTCTTT
>TRBD1|NA|TRBJ1-1|TRBV2
CASSEGTGDTEAFF
TGTGCCAGCAGCGAGGGGACAGGGGATACTGAAGCTTTCTTT
>TRBD1|few|TRBJ1-5|TRBV10-3
CAIRLVTGDYSNQPQHF
TGTGCCATCAGGCTAGTGACAGGGGACTATAGCAATCAGCCCCAGCATTTT
>TRBD2|NA|TRBJ2-5|TRBV6-5
CASSYSGTRGGETQYF
TGTGCCAGCAGTTACTCCGGGACTAGGGGTGGAGAGACCCAGTACTTC
>TRBD1|NA|TRBJ1-5|TRBV10-1
CASRGNRDSNQPQHF
TGCGCCAGCAGGGGGAACCGGGACAGTAATCAGCCCCAGCATTTT
>TRBD2|NA|TRBJ2-5|TRBV27
CASSASAGEVQETQYF
TGTGCCAGCAGTGCATCCGCGGGGGAAGTCCAAGAGACCCAGTACTTC
>NA|NA|TRBJ1-3|TRBV7-2
CASSLTRRTGNTIYF
TGTGCCAGCAGCTTAACGAGGAGGACTGGAAACACCATATATTTT
>TRBD1|NA|TRBJ2-1|TRBV7-9
CASSLYRGSSYNEQFF
TGTGCCAGCAGCTTGTACAGGGGGAGCTCCTACAATGAGCAGTTCTTC
>NA|NA|TRBJ1-5|TRBV21-1
CASSKRAPGVGNQPQHF
TGTGCCAGCAGCAAACGCGCTCCAGGGGTTGGCAATCAGCCCCAGCATTTT
>NA|NA|TRBJ1-3|TRBV5-4
CASSLAGNGNTIYF
TGTGCCAGCAGCTTGGCAGGGAACGGAAACACCATATATTTT
>NA|NA|TRBJ1-6|TRBV11-1
CASSSGAQVQGTLHF
TGTGCCAGCAGCTCTGGGGCACAGGTCCAGGGAACCCTCCACTTT
>NA|few|TRBJ1-6|TRBV6-1
CASSDVTLSSYNSPLHF
TGTGCCAGCAGTGACGTGACTCTGAGCTCCTATAATTCACCCCTCCACTTT
>TRBD2|few|TRBJ2-1|TRBV2
CASSGESGLAGSPQFF
TGTGCCAGCAGTGGAGAATCGGGACTAGCGGGTTCCCCACAGTTCTTC
>TRBD1|NA|TRBJ2-3|TRBV13
CASSLTGSSTDTQYF
TGTGCCAGCAGCTTGACAGGGTCTAGCACAGATACGCAGTATTTT
>NA|few|TRBJ1-1|TRBV6-4
CASSDRDSAEAFF
TGTGCCAGCAGTGACAGGGATAGCGCTGAAGCTTTCTTT
>NA|NA|TRBJ2-6|TRBV30
CAWSLTATFKSGANVLTF
TGTGCCTGGAGTCTTACAGCTACTTTTAAATCTGGGGCCAACGTCCTGACTTTC
>NA|NA|TRBJ2-4|TRBV19
CASSADIAKNIQYF
TGTGCCAGTAGCGCAGATATAGCCAAAAACATTCAGTACTTC
>NA|few|TRBJ1-1|TRBV5-1
CASRIREAVTEAFF
TGCGCCAGCAGGATTAGGGAGGCGGTCACTGAAGCTTTCTTT
>NA|NA|TRBJ2-3|TRBV7-2
CASSLVAGATDTQYF
TGTGCCAGCAGCTTAGTGGCGGGGGCGACAGATACGCAGTATTTT
>NA|NA|TRBJ2-3|TRBV3-1/TRBV3-2
CASSQQVLENTQYF
TGTGCCAGCAGCCAACAGGTTCTCGAGAATACGCAGTATTTT
>NA|NA|TRBJ1-2|TRBV25-1
CASSSNYGYTF
TGTGCCAGCAGTTCGAACTATGGCTACACCTTC
>TRBD1|NA|TRBJ1-4|TRBV7-8
CASSPNRGRLANEKLFF
TGTGCCAGCAGCCCCAACAGGGGGCGGTTAGCTAATGAAAAACTGTTTTTT
>NA|NA|TRBJ1-2|TRBV3-1/TRBV3-2
CASSLQGSGYTF
TGTGCCAGCAGCCTACAGGGTAGTGGCTACACCTTC
>NA|NA|TRBJ1-2|TRBV5-8
CASSSTRDMPNYGYTF
TGTGCCAGCAGCTCGACCCGGGACATGCCGAACTATGGCTACACCTTC
>NA|NA|TRBJ1-2|TRBV30
CAWTLGPSGYTF
TGTGCCTGGACCCTCGGCCCTAGTGGCTACACCTTC